The TCR beta chain under discussion was sequenced for a study of cytomegalovirus exposure and HLA in healthy donors. Vbeta (60) and Jbeta (13) primers were used in the PCR. Some clones are missing from TCRdb's copy, which holds only in-frame ones; the method was immunoSEQ multiplex PCR. The data contain 140,000 or so clones, roughly 9.4% of them singletons. V was trimmed by 7 bases and J by 5 bases, leaving 20 bases between them. This CDR3 is built from 15 residues. Per the germline V gene, CDR1 is LNHDA and CDR2 is SQIVND (reference sequence). Material for sequencing was PBMCs. This receptor was identified in a male donor in good health and CMV-seronegative. This chain links TRBV19 with TRBJ1-2, with D uncertain. DNA of the CDR3: TGTGCCAGTACCACAGAGGCGGGCCTCCCTTATGGCTACACCTTC. It specifies CASTTEAGLPYGYTF.